One sample yielded the 25 T cell receptor beta chains listed below, sequenced in a study of Tregs in tolerant kidney transplant recipients. Assay used: immunoSEQ multiplex PCR; TCRdb lists only in-frame clones, some missing. The sample holds over 45,000 clones. The sequences come from CD4+ T cells from blood, collected before the transplant. These receptors were obtained from a human donor who received a combined kidney and bone marrow transplant.

Comment on this clone: The observed sequence ends 3 residues before the CDR3 terminus, with the missing tail filled in from the germline J gene. The rearrangement links TRBV7-2 to TRBJ2-3; 7 bases line up with TRBD2. Germline trimming cut 3 bases from V and 4 bases from J; bases unmatched to any gene: 7. Germline CDR1 SGHTA, CDR2 FQGNSA. The CDR3 runs to 15 residues. The sequenced part of the CDR3 DNA is TGTGCCAGCAGCTTCGCGGGAGAGGCGGCAGATACG. Its translation: CASSFAGEAADT. The CDR3 in full is CASSFAGEAADTQYF.

Remarks on this clone: Sequencing ends 3 residues short of the CDR3 end; the germline J gene provides the rest. The chain combines TRBV11-2 with TRBJ2-7, with a possible D match to TRBD2 (6 bases). CDR3 size: 14 residues. V was pared by 5 bases and J by 3 bases, with 14 bases between. Germline CDR1 SGHAT, CDR2 FQNNGV. CDR3 DNA, as far as it was read: TGTGCCAGCAGCCTTAGCGGAGACCTCTACGAG. Residues: CASSLSGDLYE. Given in full, the CDR3 is CASSLSGDLYEQYF.

To note about this clone: The observed sequence ends 3 residues before the CDR3 terminus, with the missing tail filled in from the germline J gene. The V and J genes are TRBV20-1 and TRBJ2-3; 7 nucleotides align to TRBD2. With 5 bases clipped from V and 7 bases from J, the junction kept 15 bases outside the gene matches. The CDR3 sequence is 15 residues long. CDR1 and CDR2 from the germline V gene are DFQATT and SNEGSKA (reference sequence). CDR3 bases read: TGCAGTGCTGGGGTTCGGGCGGGGGTTGTTAATACG. It specifies CSAGVRAGVVNT. The CDR3, in full, reads CSAGVRAGVVNTQYF.

Of note for this clone: The read finishes 3 residues shy of the CDR3 end, and the germline J gene is used to complete it. The V gene is TRBV20-1, the J gene TRBJ2-7, with D perhaps TRBD2 (5 bases). In germline, CDR1 is DFQATT, CDR2 SNEGSKA (reference sequence). Trimming left V 3 bases short and J 0 bases short, with 15 bases between. This CDR3 contains 15 residues. Incomplete CDR3 DNA: TGCAGTGCTAGTAGTCCAGCGGTAAGCTCCTACGAG. Amino acid sequence: CSASSPAVSSYE. The full CDR3 reads CSASSPAVSSYEQYF.

For this clone: The observed sequence ends 3 residues before the CDR3 terminus, with the missing tail filled in from the germline J gene. This chain joins TRBV20-1 and TRBJ1-6; TRBD1 aligns across 7 bases. Unmatched junction bases numbered 10, after V lost 6 bases and J lost 8 bases. The CDR3 is 14 amino acids. Per the germline V gene, CDR1 is DFQATT and CDR2 is SNEGSKA (reference sequence). The chain's CDR3 is CSALTGYTDSPLHF. The sequenced part of the CDR3 DNA is TGCAGTGCCTTGACAGGGTACACGGATTCACCC.

In the case of this clone: The DNA ends 3 residues before the CDR3 does, and the rest of the CDR3 is filled in from the germline J gene. This chain links TRBV6-2 or TRBV6-3 with TRBJ1-2; D is uncertain. CDR3 size: 13 residues. Germline CDR1 MNHEY, CDR2 SVGEGT. The CDR3 region is CASSFDGTGGYTF. The covered CDR3 bases are TGTGCCAGCAGTTTCGACGGAACGGGGGGC.

A word on this clone: The read terminates 3 residues before the CDR3 end, so the remaining end is supplied by the germline J gene. V and J are TRBV19 and TRBJ2-1; 16 bases agree with TRBD2. CDR1 is LNHDA and CDR2 is SQIVND in the germline V gene (reference sequence). With V trimmed by 9 bases and J by 0 bases, 5 bases remained unmatched. The CDR3 spans 17 residues. The DNA read from the CDR3 is TGTGCCAGCAGAGGGACTAGCGGGAGGGCCTCCTACAATGAG. It codes for CASRGTSGRASYNE. The entire CDR3 sequence reads CASRGTSGRASYNEQFF.

A word on this clone: Read data end 3 residues before the CDR3 end; the end is taken from the germline J gene. The rearrangement links TRBV19 to TRBJ2-2; TRBD2 might be the D (6 bases). Trimming stripped 3 bases from V and 1 base from J, with 9 bases between. CDR3 size: 15 residues. Per the germline V gene, CDR1 is LNHDA and CDR2 is SQIVND (reference sequence). The CDR3 loop reads CASSIRRENTGELFF. CDR3 DNA (partial): TGTGCCAGTAGTATTCGGCGGGAGAACACCGGGGAG.

Regarding this clone: The CDR3 end lies 3 residues beyond the end of the read and is filled in from the germline J gene. V is TRBV2 and J is TRBJ2-1; possibly TRBD1 for D (6 bases). CDR1 is SNHLY, CDR2 FYNNEI, per germline. V was trimmed by 7 bases and J by 9 bases, leaving 13 bases between them. The CDR3 consists of 12 residues. CDR3 DNA (partial): TGTGCCAGCACCCAGGGGTCGGCTGAG. Translation: CASTQGSAE. The entire CDR3 reads CASTQGSAEQFF.

Concerning this clone itself: The read ends 3 residues shy of where the CDR3 ends; the end is completed using the germline J gene. The V call is TRBV19, the J call TRBJ2-1; 7 nucleotides match TRBD1. The CDR3 totals 15 residues. Germline V gene data show CDR1 as LNHDA and CDR2 as SQIVND (reference sequence). Unmatched junction bases numbered 3, after V lost 3 bases and J lost 1 base. The part of the CDR3 DNA that was read is TGTGCCAGTAGTATCGACAGGGAATCCTACAATGAG. Its protein is CASSIDRESYNE. The complete CDR3 sequence is CASSIDRESYNEQFF.

As for this clone: The read comes to an end 3 residues before the CDR3 does, leaving the germline J gene to fill in the end. The rearrangement joins TRBV19 to TRBJ2-1, with 10 bases aligning to TRBD2. This CDR3 contains 17 residues. Germline V CDR1 and CDR2: LNHDA, SQIVND (reference sequence). After removal of 5 bases from V and 5 bases from J, the junction contained 12 bases not matched to a gene. CDR3 residues: CASSFLPLAGLDNEQFF. CDR3 bases read: TGTGCCAGTAGTTTCTTACCACTAGCGGGACTCGACAATGAG.

CDR3 sequence: CASSLGEAETQYF. The DNA read from the CDR3 is TGTGCCAGCAGCTTGGGTGAGGCAGAGACC. The rearrangement links TRBV5-8 to TRBJ2-5; D unclear. The read is 3 residues too short to cover the CDR3 end, so that end is filled in from the germline J gene. From germline, CDR1 is SGHTS and CDR2 YDEGEE. This CDR3 has 13 amino acids. Trimming cost V 0 bases and J 4 bases, with 7 bases left between them.

As concerns this clone: Read coverage stops 3 residues before the CDR3 terminus; the germline J gene supplies the remainder. The chain combines TRBV7-6 with TRBJ1-2; perhaps TRBD1 as D (6 bases). CDR3 length equals 13 residues. Per germline, CDR1 SGHVS and CDR2 FNYEAQ. The covered CDR3 bases are TGTGCCAGCAGCTATACAGGGTCAGACGGC. Protein sequence: CASSYTGSDG. In full, the CDR3 reads CASSYTGSDGYTF.

Points on this clone: The read terminates 3 residues ahead of where the CDR3 ends, so the germline J gene completes it. The rearrangement joins TRBV20-1 to TRBJ2-1; a weak D match, TRBD2 (5 bases). Trimming pared 2 bases from V and 0 bases from J, leaving 23 bases between. This CDR3 has 19 residues. Germline V gene lookup returns CDR1 DFQATT and CDR2 SNEGSKA (reference sequence). The chain's CDR3 is CSARPRTLFLASSYNEQFF. The CDR3 bases that were read are TGCAGTGCTAGACCGAGGACTCTATTTCTAGCCAGCTCCTACAATGAG.

A remark on this clone: The sequenced fragment ends 3 residues before the CDR3 boundary, so the rest is inferred from the germline J gene. This chain links TRBV18 with TRBJ1-1; 8 bases agree with TRBD1. V lost 3 bases to trimming and J lost 4 bases; unmatched junction nucleotides: 7. CDR1 KGHSH and CDR2 LQKENI come from the germline V gene. This CDR3 comprises 15 residues. This CDR3 reads CASSPSGQGGTEAFF. Partial CDR3 DNA: TGTGCCAGCTCACCTTCCGGACAGGGTGGCACTGAA. Based on the CDR3 plus reference TRBV18 and TRBJ1-1, the full variable domain is NAGVMQNPRHLVRRRGQEARLRCSPMKGHSHVYWYRQLPEEGLKFMVYLQKENIIDESGMPKERFSAEFPKEGPSILRIQQVVRGDSAAYFCASSPSGQGGTEAFFGQGTRLTVV.

Note on this clone: The read halts 3 residues ahead of the CDR3 end, with the missing end drawn from the germline J gene. The V gene is TRBV5-1, the J gene TRBJ2-5; TRBD1 matches 7 bases. The CDR3 totals 15 residues. The germline gives CDR1 SGHRS, CDR2 YFSETQ. Germline trimming cut 0 bases from V and 7 bases from J; bases unmatched to any gene: 9. The DNA read from the CDR3 is TGCGCCAGCAGCTTGGGTTCTGACAGGGAAGGGACC. Translating gives CASSLGSDREGT. In full, the CDR3 is CASSLGSDREGTQYF.

Turning to this clone: Read coverage stops 3 residues before the CDR3 terminus; the germline J gene supplies the remainder. The J gene is TRBJ2-3, the V gene TRBV5-1; D perhaps matches TRBD2 (6 bases). CDR3 size: 14 residues. Deletions cut 4 bases from V and 5 bases from J, with 14 bases between. Germline lookup yields CDR1 SGHRS and CDR2 YFSETQ. CDR3 region: CASSGRGNGDTQYF. CDR3 bases read: TGCGCCAGCAGCGGACGGGGGAACGGAGATACG. The whole variable domain, filled in from reference TRBV5-1 and TRBJ2-3, reads KAGVTQTPRYLIKTRGQQVTLSCSPISGHRSVSWYQQTPGQGLQFLFEYFSETQRNKGNFPGRFSGRQFSNSRSEMNVSTLELGDSALYLCASSGRGNGDTQYFGPGTRLTVL.

In the case of this clone: The read gets to within 3 residues of the CDR3 end, and the germline J gene fills in the rest. This chain joins TRBV20-1 and TRBJ2-5; 7 bases line up with TRBD2. The CDR3 runs 15 residues. Germline V gives CDR1 DFQATT, CDR2 SNEGSKA (reference sequence). V lost 5 bases to trimming and J lost 4 bases; unmatched junction nucleotides: 13. CDR3 residues: CSAPVLQRERETQYF. Partial CDR3 DNA: TGCAGTGCTCCCGTCCTCCAGCGGGAACGAGAGACC.

A remark on this clone: From the germline J gene comes the end of the CDR3, since the read stops 3 residues before it. The chain joins TRBV20-1 to TRBJ2-1; 7 positions agree with TRBD1. After removal of 3 bases from V and 2 bases from J, the junction contained 1 base not matched to a gene. CDR3 length: 13 residues. Germline-derived CDR1 and CDR2 are DFQATT and SNEGSKA (reference sequence). The CDR3 DNA, read in part, is TGCAGTGCTAGGACAGGGACCTACAATGAG. Translated, it gives CSARTGTYNE. The CDR3 reads in full as CSARTGTYNEQFF.

Note on this clone: The DNA ends 3 residues before the CDR3 does, and the rest of the CDR3 is filled in from the germline J gene. The chain couples TRBV20-1 to TRBJ1-1, with D possibly being TRBD1 (5 bases). V was clipped by 4 bases and J by 6 bases, with 15 bases between them. CDR1 and CDR2 (germline): DFQATT, SNEGSKA (reference sequence). The CDR3 loop spans 13 amino acids. The CDR3 bases that were read are TGCAGTGCTAAAGGGGCAGGGCCCTCTGAA. Protein: CSAKGAGPSE. Given in full, the CDR3 is CSAKGAGPSEAFF.

About this clone itself: The read is 3 residues too short to cover the CDR3 end, so that end is filled in from the germline J gene. The chain combines TRBV7-8 with TRBJ2-7; 12 bases agree with TRBD1. The germline CDR1 and CDR2 sequences are SGHVS and FQNEAQ. J was trimmed by 5 bases and V by 4 bases; bases with no gene match: 9. The CDR3 totals 16 residues. The CDR3 DNA, read in part, is TGTGCCAGCAGCTCAGGCCGGGACAGGGGGCGTCACGAG. This translates into CASSSGRDRGRHE. The full CDR3 protein reads CASSSGRDRGRHEQYF. Together with reference TRBV7-8 and TRBJ2-7, the CDR3 gives the full variable domain: GAGVSQSPRYKVAKRGQDVALRCDPISGHVSLFWYQQALGQGPEFLTYFQNEAQLDKSGLPSDRFFAERPEGSVSTLKIQRTQQEDSAVYLCASSSGRDRGRHEQYFGPGTRLTVT.

The CDR3 DNA, read in part, is TGCGCCAGCAGCCAATCGGACAATGAG. Encoded protein: CASSQSDNE. The entire CDR3 protein is CASSQSDNEQFF. The chain joins TRBV5-1 to TRBJ2-1; D unclear. The read stops 3 residues short of the end of the CDR3; the missing end is completed from the germline J gene. Germline V gives CDR1 SGHRS, CDR2 YFSETQ. V lost 4 bases, J lost 5 bases, and 7 bases lay in between. The length of the CDR3 is 12 residues.

Partial CDR3 DNA: TGCAGTGCTAGCGGACGGACAGGCGCCTTA. Protein sequence: CSASGRTGAL. The CDR3 reads in full as CSASGRTGALAFF. This rearrangement joins TRBV20-1 to TRBJ1-1; 7 nucleotides match TRBD1. From the germline J gene comes the end of the CDR3, since the read stops 3 residues before it. Germline-derived CDR1 and CDR2 are DFQATT and SNEGSKA (reference sequence). The CDR3 contains 13 residues.

The CDR3 bases that were read are TGTGCCAGCAGCTTAATGGGAACTAGCGGTTACGAG. This sequence encodes CASSLMGTSGYE. The entire CDR3 is CASSLMGTSGYEQYF. V and J are TRBV7-3 and TRBJ2-7; 8 bases line up with TRBD2. The read gets to within 3 residues of the CDR3 end, and the germline J gene fills in the rest. Germline CDR1 reads SGHTA; CDR2 reads FQGTGA. The CDR3 totals 15 residues. V trimming: 1 base; J trimming: 4 bases; junction bases outside the gene matches: 6.

Comment on this clone: The observed sequence ends 3 residues before the CDR3 terminus, with the missing tail filled in from the germline J gene. The chain employs TRBV5-5 and TRBJ2-1, with D maybe TRBD2 (6 bases). From germline, CDR1 is SGHKS and CDR2 YYEKEE (reference sequence). The CDR3 sequence is 14 residues long. The V gene lost 4 bases and the J gene lost 5 bases, with 13 bases spanning the gap. CDR3 region: CASSPPLANNEQFF. The CDR3 DNA, read in part, is TGTGCCAGCAGCCCTCCTCTAGCGAACAATGAG.